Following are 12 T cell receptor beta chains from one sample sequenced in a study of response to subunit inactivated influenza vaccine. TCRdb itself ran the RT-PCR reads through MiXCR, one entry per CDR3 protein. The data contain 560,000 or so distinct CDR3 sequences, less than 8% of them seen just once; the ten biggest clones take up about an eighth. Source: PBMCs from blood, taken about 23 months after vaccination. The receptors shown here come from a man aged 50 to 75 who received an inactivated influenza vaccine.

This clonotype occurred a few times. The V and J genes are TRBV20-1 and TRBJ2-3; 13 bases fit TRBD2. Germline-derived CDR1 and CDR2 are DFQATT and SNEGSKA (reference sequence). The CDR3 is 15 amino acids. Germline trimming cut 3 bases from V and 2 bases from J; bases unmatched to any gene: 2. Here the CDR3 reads CSARGTSGDTDTQYF. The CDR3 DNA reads TGCAGTGCTAGGGGGACTAGCGGGGACACAGATACGCAGTATTTT.

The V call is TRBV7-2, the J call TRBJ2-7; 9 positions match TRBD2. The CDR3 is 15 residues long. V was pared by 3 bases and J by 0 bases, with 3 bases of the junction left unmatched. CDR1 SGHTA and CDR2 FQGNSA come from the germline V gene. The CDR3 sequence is CASSFASGNSYEQYF. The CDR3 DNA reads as TGTGCCAGCAGCTTTGCTAGCGGGAACTCCTACGAGCAGTACTTC.

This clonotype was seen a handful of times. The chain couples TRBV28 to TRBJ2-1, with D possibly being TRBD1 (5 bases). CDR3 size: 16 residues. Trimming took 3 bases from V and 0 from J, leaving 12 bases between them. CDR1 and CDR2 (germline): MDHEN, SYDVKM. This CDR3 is CASSFAWQGSYNEQFF. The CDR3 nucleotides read TGTGCCAGCAGTTTCGCTTGGCAGGGCTCCTACAATGAGCAGTTCTTC.

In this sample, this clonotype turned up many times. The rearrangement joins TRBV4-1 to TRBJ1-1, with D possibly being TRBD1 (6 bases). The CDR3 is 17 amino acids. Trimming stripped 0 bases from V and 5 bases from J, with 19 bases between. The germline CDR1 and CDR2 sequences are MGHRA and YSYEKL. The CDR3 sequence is CASSQDPYVGRGTEAFF. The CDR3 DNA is TGCGCCAGCAGCCAAGACCCGTACGTGGGCAGGGGAACTGAAGCTTTCTTT.

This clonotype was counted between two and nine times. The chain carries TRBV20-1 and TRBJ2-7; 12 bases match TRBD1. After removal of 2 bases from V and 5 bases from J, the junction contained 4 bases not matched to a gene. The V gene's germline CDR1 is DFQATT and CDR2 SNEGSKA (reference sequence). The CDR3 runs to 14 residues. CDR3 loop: CSARTGTGGHEQYF. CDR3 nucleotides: TGCAGTGCTAGAACCGGGACAGGGGGCCACGAGCAGTACTTC.

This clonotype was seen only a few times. CDR3 nucleotide sequence: TGCAGTGCTAGGTTCCTAACCTACAATGAGCAGTTCTTC. Encoded protein: CSARFLTYNEQFF. V is TRBV20-1 and J is TRBJ2-1; D is undetermined. Between the trimmed V and J ends, which lost 3 bases and 2 bases, there was a span of 8 bases. The CDR3 contains 13 residues. In germline, CDR1 is DFQATT, CDR2 SNEGSKA (reference sequence).

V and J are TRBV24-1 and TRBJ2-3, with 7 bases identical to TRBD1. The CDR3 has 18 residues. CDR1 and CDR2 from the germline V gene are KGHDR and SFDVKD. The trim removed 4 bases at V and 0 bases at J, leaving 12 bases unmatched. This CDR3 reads CATSDPTGTASSTDTQYF. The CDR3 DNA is TGTGCCACCAGTGACCCTACTGGGACAGCGTCTAGCACAGATACGCAGTATTTT.

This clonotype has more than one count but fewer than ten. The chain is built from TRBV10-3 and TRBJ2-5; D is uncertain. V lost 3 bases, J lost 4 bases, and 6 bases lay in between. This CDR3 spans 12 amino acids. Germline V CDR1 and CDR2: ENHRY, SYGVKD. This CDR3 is CAISDGRETQYF. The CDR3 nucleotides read TGTGCCATCAGTGACGGTAGAGAGACCCAGTACTTC.

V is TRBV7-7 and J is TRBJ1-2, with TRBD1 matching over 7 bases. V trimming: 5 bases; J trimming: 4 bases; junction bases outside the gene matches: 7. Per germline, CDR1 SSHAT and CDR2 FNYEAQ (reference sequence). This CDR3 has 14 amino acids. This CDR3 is CASSNKGAGYGYTF. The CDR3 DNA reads TGTGCCAGCAGCAATAAGGGGGCAGGCTATGGCTACACCTTC.

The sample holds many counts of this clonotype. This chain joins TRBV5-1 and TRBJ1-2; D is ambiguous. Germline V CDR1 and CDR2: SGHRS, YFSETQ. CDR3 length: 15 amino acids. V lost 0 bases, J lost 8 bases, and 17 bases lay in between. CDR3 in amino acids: CASSLDGGGIGGYTF. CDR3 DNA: TGCGCCAGCAGCTTGGATGGCGGAGGGATCGGGGGCTACACCTTC.

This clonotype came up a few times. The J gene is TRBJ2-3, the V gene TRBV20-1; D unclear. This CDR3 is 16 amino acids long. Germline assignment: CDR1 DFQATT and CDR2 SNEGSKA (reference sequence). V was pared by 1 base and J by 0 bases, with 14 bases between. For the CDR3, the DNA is TGCAGTGCTAGAGCCCCCCCGGCTGCTAGCACAGATACGCAGTATTTT. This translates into CSARAPPAASTDTQYF.

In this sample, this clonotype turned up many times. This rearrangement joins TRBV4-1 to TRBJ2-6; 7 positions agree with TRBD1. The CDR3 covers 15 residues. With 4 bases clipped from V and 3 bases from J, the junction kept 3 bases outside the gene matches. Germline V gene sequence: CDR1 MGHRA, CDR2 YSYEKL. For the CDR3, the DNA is TGCGCCAGCAGCCCTACAGGGGTTGGGGCCAACGTCCTGACTTTC. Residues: CASSPTGVGANVLTF.